What follows are 14 T cell receptor beta chains derived from one specimen sequenced in a study of ipilimumab plus nivolumab after autologous stem cell transplantation. Using immunoSEQ multiplex PCR, the repertoire was profiled, and TCRdb retains in-frame clones only, with some absent. The sample includes roughly 86,000 clones, 75% to 85% seen only once; the top ten take roughly 2%. The starting material was PBMCs, obtained in a trial of ipilimumab plus nivolumab as post-transplant consolidation. These receptors all stem from a male donor with diffuse large B-cell lymphoma.

The chain uses TRBV6-5 and TRBJ2-5; TRBD2 is a possible D gene (5 bases). Per the germline V gene, CDR1 is MNHEY and CDR2 is SVGAGI. Trimming shortened V by 2 bases and J by 3 bases, and 10 bases separated the two germline ends. This CDR3 is built from 14 residues. The CDR3 spells CASSYEGIKETQYF. In nucleotides, the CDR3 is TGTGCCAGCAGTTACGAGGGTATCAAAGAGACCCAGTACTTC.

This chain links TRBV11-2 with TRBJ1-4; D possibly corresponds to TRBD1 (6 bases). V was shortened by 5 bases and J by 3 bases, with 16 bases between the two germline ends. CDR1 SGHAT and CDR2 FQNNGV come from the germline V gene. The CDR3 has 16 residues. CDR3 amino acids: CASSATTGAANEKLFF. In DNA form, the CDR3 reads TGTGCCAGCAGCGCGACGACGGGGGCAGCTAATGAAAAACTGTTTTTT.

J is TRBJ2-7 and V is TRBV7-9; D remains ambiguous. Germline V CDR1 and CDR2: SEHNR, FQNEAQ (reference sequence). V was shortened by 3 bases and J by 3 bases, with 9 bases between the two germline ends. The CDR3 is 13 residues long. For the CDR3, the DNA is TGTGCCAGCAGCTTTCCAGGACGCTACGAGCAGTACTTC. Protein product: CASSFPGRYEQYF.

In this sample, this clone turned up a few times. The chain joins TRBV30 to TRBJ1-1, with unresolved D. The CDR3 totals 12 residues. Deletions cut 4 bases from V and 1 base from J, with 7 bases between. Germline V gene sequence: CDR1 GTSNPN, CDR2 SVGIG (reference sequence). CDR3 loop: CAWTQRNTEAFF. The CDR3, as DNA: TGTGCCTGGACACAAAGGAACACTGAAGCTTTCTTT.

V and J are TRBV5-6 and TRBJ1-1; D remains ambiguous. V was clipped by 0 bases and J by 11 bases, with 14 bases between them. The CDR3 is made up of 13 amino acids. Looked up from germline, CDR1 is SGHDT and CDR2 is YYEEEE. CDR3 loop: CASSLALGNGAFF. The CDR3 DNA reads as TGTGCCAGCAGCTTGGCATTAGGGAATGGGGCTTTCTTT.

The V call is TRBV10-1, the J call TRBJ2-3; 7 nucleotides align to TRBD2. Trimming took 1 base from V and 4 from J; bases not matched to a gene: 5. The CDR3 totals 15 residues. Germline V CDR1 and CDR2: WNHNN, SYGVQD (reference sequence). CDR3 nucleotides: TGCGCCAGCAGTGAGTTTCGGGGGAGGGCAGATACGCAGTATTTT. This encodes CASSEFRGRADTQYF.

Only one count was recorded for this clone. V usage is TRBV9 and J usage is TRBJ2-3; D unresolved. From germline, CDR1 is SGDLS and CDR2 YYNGEE. CDR3 length equals 15 residues. V was trimmed by 3 bases and J by 5 bases, leaving 16 bases between them. The CDR3 reads CASSGPYGTGDTQYF. The DNA of the CDR3 is TGTGCCAGCAGCGGCCCTTATGGCACGGGAGATACGCAGTATTTT.

The V call is TRBV4-1, the J call TRBJ2-3; maybe TRBD2 (6 bases). The germline V gene has CDR1 MGHRA and CDR2 YSYEKL. This CDR3 contains 15 residues. V lost 5 bases, J lost 2 bases, and 14 bases lay in between. CDR3 in DNA: TGCGCCAGCAGCGAGTATTCGGGGGACACAGATACGCAGTATTTT. It yields the protein CASSEYSGDTDTQYF.

The chain carries TRBV5-4 and TRBJ1-1, with D possibly being TRBD1 (5 bases). Germline CDR1 is SGHNT and CDR2 is YYREEE (reference sequence). Trimming shortened V by 4 bases and J by 6 bases, and 16 bases separated the two germline ends. The CDR3 has 14 residues. CDR3 amino acids: CASSLTGAGAEAFF. CDR3 nucleotide sequence: TGTGCCAGCAGCCTCACCGGGGCGGGGGCTGAAGCTTTCTTT.

J is TRBJ1-1 and V is TRBV30; D ambiguous. The V end was cut by 0 bases, the J end by 2 bases, with 10 bases between. Germline CDR1 is GTSNPN and CDR2 is SVGIG (reference sequence). CDR3 size: 14 residues. CDR3 protein: CAWSVSPFNTEAFF. CDR3 bases: TGTGCCTGGAGTGTGTCCCCGTTTAACACTGAAGCTTTCTTT.

This clone was seen only once. The J gene is TRBJ1-5, the V gene TRBV19, with D perhaps matching TRBD1 (5 bases). Trimming left V 10 bases short and J 3 bases short, with 16 bases between. Germline V CDR1 and CDR2: LNHDA, SQIVND (reference sequence). This CDR3 has 14 amino acids. CDR3 coding DNA: TGTGCCACCTCCCGGGGGGGGTCCAATCAGCCCCAGCATTTT. Its protein product is CATSRGGSNQPQHF.

The chain employs TRBV7-8 and TRBJ2-3; D is unclear. From germline, CDR1 is SGHVS and CDR2 FQNEAQ. The CDR3 sequence is 14 residues long. Deletions cut 5 bases from V and 2 bases from J, with 11 bases between. CDR3 sequence reads: CASSRQALTDTQYF. The DNA for the CDR3 is TGTGCCAGCAGCCGCCAGGCCCTCACAGATACGCAGTATTTT. The entire variable domain, with the rest obtained from reference TRBV7-8 and TRBJ2-3, is as follows: GAGVSQSPRYKVAKRGQDVALRCDPISGHVSLFWYQQALGQGPEFLTYFQNEAQLDKSGLPSDRFFAERPEGSVSTLKIQRTQQEDSAVYLCASSRQALTDTQYFGPGTRLTVL.

The chain recombines TRBV27 with TRBJ1-3; D remains ambiguous. V was trimmed by 6 bases and J by 9 bases, leaving 9 bases between them. This CDR3 contains 11 residues. Germline values: CDR1 MNHEY, CDR2 SMNVEV (reference sequence). This CDR3 reads CASSWKGTIYF. CDR3 sequence (DNA): TGTGCCAGCAGCTGGAAGGGCACCATATATTTT.

The chain uses TRBV9 and TRBJ2-2; TRBD2 might be the D (5 bases). Germline CDR1 is SGDLS and CDR2 is YYNGEE. The CDR3 sequence is 12 residues long. V dropped 6 bases and J dropped 6 bases, with 9 bases sitting between them. The CDR3 is CASNEGPGELFF. CDR3 bases: TGTGCCAGCAACGAGGGCCCCGGGGAGCTGTTTTTT. Using reference TRBV9 and TRBJ2-2 for the parts outside the CDR3, the full variable domain is DSGVTQTPKHLITATGQRVTLRCSPRSGDLSVYWYQQSLDQGLQFLIQYYNGEERAKGNILERFSAQQFPDLHSELNLSSLELGDSALYFCASNEGPGELFFGEGSRLTVL.